Ten or more counts support the clone carrying this T cell receptor beta chain. Library construction involved attaching unique molecular identifiers to individual cDNA molecules, which allowed quantitative, reproducible TCR counting. TCRdb independently ran MiXCR on the reads; one entry per CDR3 protein. Here the sample spans around 120,000 distinct CDR3 sequences, around 8.5% being singletons. Unfractionated whole blood was the source from which total RNA was extracted. This sample is part of a study of human T cells and chemical hapten exposure. Trimming stripped 3 bases from V and 4 bases from J, with 9 bases between. The CDR3 extends over 13 amino acids. CDR1 and CDR2 from the germline V gene are LGHDT and YNNKEL (reference sequence).

The TCR comes from a human donor in good health. Some clones in this sample may be carry-over from other donors' samples. The chain joins TRBV3-1 to TRBJ1-2; the D gene is possibly TRBD1 (6 bases). The sequencing input was whole blood. This chain's CDR3 is CASSQRGTYGYTF. CDR3 sequence (DNA): TGTGCCAGCAGCCAGAGGGGGACCTATGGCTACACCTTC.